This passage covers 17 T cell receptor beta chains from one sample sequenced in a study of Graves' ophthalmopathy and Graves' hyperthyroidism. Scientists amplified the TCR beta CDR3 regions from RNA transcripts. HTBI primers were employed in first-round RT-PCR, then a second-round multiplex PCR followed. Each CDR3 protein is one row after TCRdb ran MiXCR on the multiplex PCR reads. The profile shows some 750,000 distinct CDR3 sequences, 40% of them singletons. The sequenced material came from peripheral blood. The receptor source for this set is an adult man with Graves' ophthalmopathy.

Of note for this clonotype: The CDR3 end shows no conserved phenylalanine or tryptophan, and so a read error is likely. The genes are TRBV7-6 and TRBJ2-5; tentatively, D is TRBD1 or TRBD2 (5 bases each). The CDR3 sequence is 13 residues long. Germline V gives CDR1 SGHVS, CDR2 FNYEAQ. V was clipped by 4 bases and J by 5 bases, with 11 bases between them. The chain's CDR3 is CASSWDGKETQYL. For the CDR3, the DNA is TGTGCCAGCAGCTGGGACGGAAAGGAGACCCAGTACCTC.

This chain connects TRBV24-1 to TRBJ1-5, with a tentative D call TRBD1 (6 bases). The CDR3 is made up of 14 amino acids. Trimming stripped 4 bases from V and 5 bases from J, with 11 bases between. Germline loops: CDR1 KGHDR, CDR2 SFDVKD. The CDR3 sequence is CATSDPDSYQPQHF. DNA of the CDR3: TGTGCCACCAGTGACCCGGACAGTTATCAGCCCCAGCATTTT.

This rearrangement joins TRBV19 to TRBJ2-3; D call uncertain. Germline assignment: CDR1 LNHDA and CDR2 SQIVND (reference sequence). Trimming removed 5 bases at V and 2 bases at J, with 11 bases between. The CDR3 covers 14 residues. CDR3 nucleotide sequence: TGTGCCAGTAGTGCCCTTGTCAACACAGATACGCAGTATTTT. This sequence encodes CASSALVNTDTQYF.

This clonotype occurred a few times. The CDR3 is CASSMGSTPDQPQHF. As DNA, the CDR3 is TGTGCCAGTAGTATGGGGTCGACACCGGATCAGCCCCAGCATTTT. The V call is TRBV19, the J call TRBJ1-5; D unclear. V shed 3 bases and J shed 5 bases, with 14 bases lying between them. CDR1 and CDR2 (germline): LNHDA, SQIVND (reference sequence). The CDR3 has 15 amino acids.

The J gene is TRBJ2-2, the V gene TRBV10-3; the D gene could be TRBD1 or TRBD2 (6 bases each). Deletions cut 3 bases from V and 7 bases from J, with 15 bases between. CDR1 is ENHRY and CDR2 is SYGVKD in the germline V gene. The CDR3 sequence is 15 residues long. CDR3 loop: CAISESGAGIGELFF. Here the CDR3 DNA reads TGTGCCATCAGTGAATCGGGGGCGGGGATCGGGGAGCTGTTTTTT.

This clonotype occurred many times. V and J are TRBV2 and TRBJ2-7; D possibly corresponds to TRBD2 (5 bases). CDR1 and CDR2 (germline): SNHLY, FYNNEI. There are 14 residues in the CDR3. Trimming stripped 6 bases from V and 4 bases from J, with 16 bases between. The chain's CDR3 is CASRDGGSRYEQYF. CDR3 sequence (DNA): TGTGCCAGCAGGGACGGAGGAAGCCGTTACGAGCAGTACTTC.

This clonotype was picked up many times. The chain couples TRBV5-1 to TRBJ1-2; a possible D gene is TRBD1 (6 bases). Trimming stripped 2 bases from V and 7 bases from J, with 18 bases between. Germline V gene lookup returns CDR1 SGHRS and CDR2 YFSETQ. CDR3 length equals 15 residues. The DNA for the CDR3 is TGCGCCAGCAGCTTTCGCCCTATGAGGACAGTTGGCTACACCTTC. Protein sequence: CASSFRPMRTVGYTF. The full variable domain, with the rest looked up from reference TRBV5-1 and TRBJ1-2, is KAGVTQTPRYLIKTRGQQVTLSCSPISGHRSVSWYQQTPGQGLQFLFEYFSETQRNKGNFPGRFSGRQFSNSRSEMNVSTLELGDSALYLCASSFRPMRTVGYTFGSGTRLTVV.

The V call is TRBV29-1, the J call TRBJ2-3; TRBD2 is a possible D gene (6 bases). V lost 7 bases and J lost 1, with 18 bases in between. In germline, CDR1 is SQVTM, CDR2 ANQGSEA. This CDR3 spans 15 amino acids. The CDR3 reads CSGTFGREGTDTQYF. The DNA for the CDR3 is TGCAGCGGAACGTTTGGCAGGGAGGGCACAGATACGCAGTATTTT.

This clonotype was seen a few times. The J gene is TRBJ2-7, the V gene TRBV9; 11 bases fit TRBD2. The V segment lost 4 bases and the J segment 3 bases; nucleotides outside the gene matches: 6. Germline lookup yields CDR1 SGDLS and CDR2 YYNGEE. The length of the CDR3 is 15 residues. The CDR3 DNA reads as TGTGCCAGCAGCCCTCACGGGACTAGCGGCTACGAGCAGTACTTC. As protein: CASSPHGTSGYEQYF. The complete variable domain, with remaining parts taken from reference TRBV9 and TRBJ2-7, reads DSGVTQTPKHLITATGQRVTLRCSPRSGDLSVYWYQQSLDQGLQFLIQYYNGEERAKGNILERFSAQQFPDLHSELNLSSLELGDSALYFCASSPHGTSGYEQYFGPGTRLTVT.

This clonotype was recorded many times. V is TRBV7-2 and J is TRBJ1-6; D ambiguous. Germline V gene lookup returns CDR1 SGHTA and CDR2 FQGNSA. Trimming removed 3 bases from V and 7 bases from J, with 10 bases in between. The CDR3 consists of 14 residues. CDR3 loop: CASSLRVNNSPLHF. CDR3 bases: TGTGCCAGCAGCTTGAGAGTTAACAATTCACCCCTCCACTTT. The full variable domain, with the rest looked up from reference TRBV7-2 and TRBJ1-6, is GAGVSQSPSNKVTEKGKDVELRCDPISGHTALYWYRQSLGQGLEFLIYFQGNSAPDKSGLPSDRFSAERTGGSVSTLTIQRTQQEDSAVYLCASSLRVNNSPLHFGNGTRLTVT.

This clonotype was counted ten times or more. This sequence joins TRBV29-1 and TRBJ1-1, with TRBD1 as a possible D gene (5 bases). The V gene's germline CDR1 is SQVTM and CDR2 ANQGSEA. V gave up 4 bases and J gave up 5 bases, with 11 bases separating them. The CDR3 has 12 residues. The CDR3 bases are TGCAGCGTTGGAGGGGAAGTGACTGAAGCTTTCTTT. Translating it yields CSVGGEVTEAFF. Full variable domain (rest looked up from reference TRBV29-1 and TRBJ1-1): SAVISQKPSRDICQRGTSLTIQCQVDSQVTMMFWYRQQPGQSLTLIATANQGSEATYESGFVIDKFPISRPNLTFSTLTVSNMSPEDSSIYLCSVGGEVTEAFFGQGTRLTVV.

This clonotype was seen many times. V and J are TRBV19 and TRBJ1-2; D ambiguous. Per the germline V gene, CDR1 is LNHDA and CDR2 is SQIVND (reference sequence). The CDR3 runs 12 residues. With 10 bases removed from V and 7 bases from J, the gap between germline ends came to 16 bases. The CDR3 loop reads CATGWWGGGYTF. The CDR3 DNA sequence: TGTGCCACCGGTTGGTGGGGTGGTGGCTACACCTTC.

This clonotype was observed at least ten times. The chain has TRBV20-1 and TRBJ2-7; 8 nucleotides match TRBD2. V shed 3 bases and J 6 bases; nucleotides not matched to a gene: 7. This CDR3 region has 13 residues. CDR1 DFQATT and CDR2 SNEGSKA come from the germline V gene (reference sequence). The CDR3 loop reads CSASWVAGGEQYF. The CDR3 DNA reads as TGCAGTGCTAGTTGGGTGGCGGGGGGCGAGCAGTACTTC.

This clonotype occurred a few times. The chain couples TRBV7-2 to TRBJ1-1; D is perhaps TRBD1 (6 bases). With 2 bases removed from V and 4 bases from J, the gap between germline ends came to 11 bases. Germline assignment: CDR1 SGHTA and CDR2 FQGNSA. CDR3 length: 14 residues. CDR3 DNA sequence: TGTGCCAGCAGCTTAAAACAGGGAGGCACTGAAGCTTTCTTT. This encodes CASSLKQGGTEAFF.

The chain uses TRBV10-3 and TRBJ1-6, with a weak D call TRBD1 (5 bases). CDR1 ENHRY and CDR2 SYGVKD come from the germline V gene. V lost 10 bases and J lost 4, with 11 bases in between. The CDR3 consists of 13 residues. The CDR3: CARMGEYNSPLHF. CDR3 bases: TGTGCCAGAATGGGGGAGTATAATTCACCCCTCCACTTT.

This clonotype was seen a handful of times. J is TRBJ2-2 and V is TRBV7-9; 10 positions match TRBD2. The CDR3 sequence is 21 residues long. V lost 5 bases and J lost 5; bases outside the gene matches: 23. Germline V lookup: CDR1 SEHNR, CDR2 FQNEAQ (reference sequence). CDR3 loop: CASSAGQGGPSGRAWTGELFF. In DNA form, the CDR3 reads TGTGCCAGCAGCGCCGGACAAGGGGGTCCCAGCGGGAGGGCCTGGACCGGGGAGCTGTTTTTT.

As regards this clonotype: A much larger clone lies one base from this, so it may be a read error. This chain connects TRBV24-1 to TRBJ1-5, with a tentative D call TRBD1 (6 bases). The CDR3 runs to 16 residues. Germline-derived CDR1 and CDR2 are KGHDR and SFDVKD. Trimming cost V 7 bases and J 4 bases, with 19 bases left between them. CDR3 region: CATSAGQGAENQPQHF. CDR3 DNA: TGTGCCACCAGCGCGGGACAAGGGGCAGAGAATCAGCCCCAGCATTTT.